Following are 21 T cell receptor beta chains from one sample sequenced in a study of response to subunit inactivated influenza vaccine (dated by TCRdb to the late 2010s). This specimen's time point label, interpreted: 45 to 55 days after influenza vaccine administration. Receptor libraries were prepared by RT-PCR. The sequencing machine was an Illumina HiSeq 2500. TCRdb trimmed the raw reads at Q25, called clones with MiXCR and kept productive beta chains. Rows with a matching CDR3 protein are joined into one entry that keeps the most common DNA and genes. The sample yields 430,000 or so distinct CDR3 sequences; 10% to 11% were counted once. The top ten constitute 12% of the sample. Sample: PBMCs from blood, taken roughly 47 days after vaccination. Receptor source: a man between 50 and 59 years old who received an inactivated influenza vaccine. Donor details come from another sample of the same person, matched by shared clones.

This clonotype was detected ten times or more. J is TRBJ2-5 and V is TRBV5-1, with D hard to call. CDR3 length equals 14 residues. Per the germline V gene, CDR1 is SGHRS and CDR2 is YFSETQ. V gave up 4 bases and J gave up 3 bases, with 13 bases separating them. In DNA, the CDR3 is TGCGCCAGCAGCGCCGCCGGACCCAAAGAGACCCAGTACTTC. It is translated as CASSAAGPKETQYF.

At least ten counts were recorded for this clonotype. J is TRBJ1-6 and V is TRBV12-3 or TRBV12-4; no firm D call. The CDR3 has 16 amino acids. V was cut by 6 bases and J by 4 bases, with 16 bases left in between. The CDR3 DNA sequence: TGTGCCAGCAGAAATAGCTTTACGGGTTATAATTCACCCCTCCACTTT. It yields the protein CASRNSFTGYNSPLHF.

Many counts were recorded for this clonotype. The chain carries TRBV29-1 and TRBJ2-5; 10 bases are shared with TRBD2. Germline CDR1 SQVTM, CDR2 ANQGSEA. The CDR3 extends over 14 amino acids. V dropped 6 bases and J dropped 3; count of bases not matched to a gene: 7. The CDR3 DNA sequence: TGCAGCGTCCACCCACTAGCGGGGAAAGAGACCCAGTACTTC. This codes for CSVHPLAGKETQYF.

The rearrangement joins TRBV12-3 or TRBV12-4 to TRBJ1-4; 7 bases align to TRBD1. The J segment lost 4 bases and the V segment lost 1 base, leaving 6 bases of the junction unmatched. This CDR3 spans 16 amino acids. CDR3 amino acids: CASSLGWRQGNEKLFF. CDR3 nucleotide sequence: TGTGCCAGCAGTTTAGGGTGGAGACAGGGTAATGAAAAACTGTTTTTT.

The V gene is TRBV5-1, the J gene TRBJ1-4; the D is unclear. V was clipped by 0 bases and J by 0 bases, with 12 bases between them. There are 17 residues in the CDR3. CDR1 is SGHRS and CDR2 is YFSETQ in the germline V gene. As DNA, the CDR3 is TGCGCCAGCAGCTTGGTGAATCCGGGTGCAACTAATGAAAAACTGTTTTTT. Protein: CASSLVNPGATNEKLFF.

This clonotype was counted ten times or more. The chain recombines TRBV7-2 with TRBJ2-7; maybe TRBD2 (6 bases). The V end lost 2 bases, the J end lost 3 bases, and 14 bases lay between the germline ends. CDR3 length equals 15 residues. Germline CDR1 is SGHTA and CDR2 is FQGNSA. For the CDR3, the DNA is TGTGCCAGCAGCTTATACCCGGGAGAACTCTACGAGCAGTACTTC. Its protein is CASSLYPGELYEQYF.

This clonotype was seen more than once but under ten times. The chain is built from TRBV6-5 and TRBJ2-2, with 13 bases matching TRBD2. From germline, CDR1 is MNHEY and CDR2 SVGAGI. Trimming at V came to 0 bases and at J to 4 bases, leaving 2 bases not matched to a gene. The CDR3 spans 17 residues. CDR3 in DNA: TGTGCCAGCAGTTACTCGTGGACTAGCGGGAGCACCGGGGAGCTGTTTTTT. Translation gives CASSYSWTSGSTGELFF.

This clonotype was seen a few times. V is TRBV5-1 and J is TRBJ1-1; 11 positions match TRBD1. The CDR3 runs to 16 residues. Germline CDR1 and CDR2: SGHRS and YFSETQ. With V trimmed by 4 bases and J by 1 base, 6 bases remained unmatched. The CDR3 sequence: CASSLGTGGANTEAFF. CDR3 nucleotides: TGCGCCAGCAGCCTGGGGACAGGGGGTGCGAACACTGAAGCTTTCTTT.

Comment on this clonotype: The DNA is omitted, as the CDR3 cannot be located on it reliably, and the CDR3 follows TCRdb's listing. This chain connects TRBV6-5 to TRBJ1-2. CDR1 and CDR2 (germline): MNHEY, SVGAGI. The CDR3 adds up to 13 amino acids, both ends counted. The CDR3 protein is CASSSSMGYGYTF.

This clonotype was seen only a few times. V usage is TRBV7-2 and J usage is TRBJ2-1; TRBD1 might be the D (5 bases). This CDR3 contains 15 residues. V gave up 6 bases and J gave up 0 bases, with 12 bases separating them. Germline V gene data show CDR1 as SGHTA and CDR2 as FQGNSA. The CDR3 DNA reads TGTGCCAGCAGTTTAACGACAGACTCCTACAATGAGCAGTTCTTC. This translates into CASSLTTDSYNEQFF.

This clonotype was found many times. V is TRBV7-2 and J is TRBJ2-1; the match to TRBD1 covers 9 bases. Germline V CDR1 and CDR2: SGHTA, FQGNSA. This CDR3 is built from 15 residues. The J segment lost 7 bases and the V segment lost 5 bases, leaving 9 bases of the junction unmatched. CDR3 protein: CASSPGQGRGNEQFF. CDR3 nucleotides: TGTGCCAGCAGCCCGGGACAGGGCCGGGGAAATGAGCAGTTCTTC.

This clonotype was recorded a few times. V and J are TRBV11-2 and TRBJ2-1; D unresolved. The germline V gene encodes CDR1 SGHAT and CDR2 FQNNGV. The length of the CDR3 is 16 residues. The V and J ends lost 2 bases and 5 bases respectively, with 16 bases between them. The CDR3 region has the DNA TGTGCCAGCAGCTTATGGATTATGGCCGGAGACAATGAGCAGTTCTTC. Its translation is CASSLWIMAGDNEQFF.

This clonotype was seen more than once but under ten times. This chain joins TRBV5-1 and TRBJ1-3; D is ambiguous. The V gene's germline CDR1 is SGHRS and CDR2 YFSETQ. The length of the CDR3 is 17 residues. V lost 0 bases and J lost 0, with 13 bases in between. The CDR3 sequence is CASSLAGRGNSGNTIYF. The CDR3 nucleotides read TGCGCCAGCAGCTTGGCCGGCAGAGGAAACTCTGGAAACACCATATATTTT.

This clonotype was counted at least ten times. The chain combines TRBV20-1 with TRBJ2-1, with TRBD2 identical over 10 bases. V gave up 3 bases and J gave up 8 bases; unmatched junction bases: 7. The CDR3 loop spans 14 amino acids. Germline V CDR1 and CDR2: DFQATT, SNEGSKA (reference sequence). The CDR3 DNA follows: TGCAGTGCTAGTGGCCTAGCGGGAGATGATGAGCAGTTCTTC. Translating gives CSASGLAGDDEQFF.

The chain recombines TRBV25-1 with TRBJ1-1, with D perhaps TRBD1 (5 bases). Germline V gene data show CDR1 as MGHDK and CDR2 as SYGVNS. V was clipped by 6 bases and J by 7 bases, with 12 bases between them. CDR3 length equals 12 residues. CDR3: CASRGHTNEAFF. In nucleotides, the CDR3 is TGTGCCAGCAGAGGACATACCAATGAAGCTTTCTTT. The full variable domain, rest sourced from reference TRBV25-1 and TRBJ1-1, is EADIYQTPRYLVIGTGKKITLECSQTMGHDKMYWYQQDPGMELHLIHYSYGVNSTEKGDLSSESTVSRIRTEHFPLTLESARPSHTSQYLCASRGHTNEAFFGQGTRLTVV.

This clonotype was found a few times. The chain has TRBV27 and TRBJ2-7; no clear D gene. The V gene lost 6 bases and the J gene lost 0 bases, with 9 bases spanning the gap. CDR1 is MNHEY and CDR2 is SMNVEV in the germline V gene (reference sequence). The CDR3 spans 13 residues. The CDR3 coding sequence is TGTGCCAGCAGGAGACCCGACTCCTACGAGCAGTACTTC. Its translation: CASRRPDSYEQYF.

The chain couples TRBV12-3 or TRBV12-4 to TRBJ2-5, with a tentative D call TRBD2 (6 bases). The V gene lost 7 bases and the J gene lost 4 bases, with 19 bases spanning the gap. This CDR3 has 15 residues. CDR3 residues: CASIPSGSSGETQYF. In DNA, the CDR3 is TGTGCCAGCATTCCGAGCGGGTCTTCGGGAGAGACCCAGTACTTC.

There are many counts of this clonotype. V is TRBV20-1 and J is TRBJ2-5; tentative D call: TRBD2 (6 bases). The V end was cut by 0 bases, the J end by 4 bases, with 9 bases between. CDR1 DFQATT and CDR2 SNEGSKA come from the germline V gene (reference sequence). The CDR3 runs to 13 residues. Written as DNA, the CDR3 is TGCAGTGCTAGAGAGGCGGGGCCAGAGACCCAGTACTTC. Translated, it gives CSAREAGPETQYF.

The rearrangement joins TRBV28 to TRBJ1-5; 8 nucleotides align to TRBD1. The CDR3 is 17 residues long. Per the germline V gene, CDR1 is MDHEN and CDR2 is SYDVKM. J lost 4 bases, V lost 4 bases, and 12 bases had no gene match. CDR3 sequence (DNA): TGTGCCAGCAGTTCTAAGATCTCCCGGACAGGGAATCAGCCCCAGCATTTT. Protein: CASSSKISRTGNQPQHF.

CDR3 loop: CATSGAGTRTTDTQYF. CDR3 coding DNA: TGTGCCACCAGTGGTGCCGGGACTAGAACCACAGATACGCAGTATTTT. The chain employs TRBV24-1 and TRBJ2-3; 8 positions match TRBD2. CDR3 length equals 16 residues. The V segment lost 5 bases and the J segment 2 bases; nucleotides outside the gene matches: 8. Germline V lookup: CDR1 KGHDR, CDR2 SFDVKD.

This clonotype has a single count. The rearrangement joins TRBV20-1 to TRBJ2-1; D might be TRBD2 (6 bases). The CDR3 length is 13 residues. The V end lost 4 bases, the J end lost 10 bases, and 17 bases lay between the germline ends. Germline V CDR1 and CDR2: DFQATT, SNEGSKA (reference sequence). CDR3 region: CSAKLGEVREQFF. The CDR3 DNA reads TGCAGTGCTAAACTGGGGGAGGTCAGGGAGCAGTTCTTC.